The TCR beta chain described here comes from a study of regulatory T cells in long-lasting Graves disease. Regarding time point: newly diagnosed GD, antithyroid drugs for less than 3 months. PBMCs were the source of the RNA used for TCR sequencing. The patients included were those that came from an endocrinology department in Xi'an, China. This clonotype was recorded many times. The TCR beta library used iRepertoire HTBI primers with Arm-PCR amplification of CDR3. TCRdb redid the calling of the multiplex PCR reads with MiXCR, one entry per CDR3 protein. The sample lists 530,000 or so distinct CDR3 sequences; roughly 14% were seen once. The data also belong to a second study, concerning T cells in Graves' hyperthyroidism and ophthalmopathy.

This TCR was recovered from a man aged 25 to 45 with Graves disease. Specimen: peripheral blood mononuclear cells (PBMCs), collected at new diagnosis, from a patient treated with antithyroid drugs.

CDR3 loop: CASSPGTGYEETQYF. CDR3 DNA: TGTGCCAGCAGCCCCGGGACAGGGTATGAAGAGACCCAGTACTTC. The chain couples TRBV6-2 or TRBV6-3 to TRBJ2-5; 9 nucleotides align to TRBD1. Germline values: CDR1 MNHEY, CDR2 SVGEGT. The CDR3 spans 15 residues. V lost 6 bases to trimming and J lost 3 bases; unmatched junction nucleotides: 8.